These 20 T cell receptor beta chains share one sample of origin, sequenced in a study of PD-L1 blockade in urothelial cancer. Clones were read by immunoSEQ multiplex PCR, and TCRdb kept only the in-frame ones, dropping some. Found here are approximately 47,000 clones, about 82% of them singletons; the top ten hold 8.8%. Documented time point: peripheral blood 6 weeks after treatment start. Specimen: PBMCs, collected around atezolizumab (anti-PD-L1) treatment. The source of these receptors is a man between 65 and 80 years old with urothelial cancer.

The V call is TRBV7-9, the J call TRBJ2-7; no definite D call. The CDR3 runs to 11 residues. V was trimmed by 5 bases and J by 1 base, leaving 3 bases between them. CDR1 SEHNR and CDR2 FQNEAQ come from the germline V gene (reference sequence). The CDR3, as DNA: TGTGCCAGCAGCCCGTCCTACGAGCAGTACTTC. Its translation: CASSPSYEQYF.

This sequence joins TRBV5-1 and TRBJ1-1; 7 bases are shared with TRBD1. There are 15 residues in the CDR3. Germline loops: CDR1 SGHRS, CDR2 YFSETQ. Germline trimming cut 0 bases from V and 4 bases from J; bases unmatched to any gene: 6. In nucleotides, the CDR3 is TGCGCCAGCAGCTTGGATGAGGGGGCCGGCACTGAAGCTTTCTTT. It specifies CASSLDEGAGTEAFF.

The V and J genes are TRBV5-1 and TRBJ2-3; 8 bases agree with TRBD2. The CDR3 spans 16 residues. Germline-derived CDR1 and CDR2 are SGHRS and YFSETQ. The V and J ends lost 4 bases and 0 bases, in that order; junction bases with no gene match: 7. The CDR3 loop reads CASSPTPSGSTDTQYF. The DNA for the CDR3 is TGCGCCAGCAGCCCCACGCCTAGCGGGAGCACAGATACGCAGTATTTT.

The V call is TRBV10-3, the J call TRBJ2-1; TRBD2 is a possible D gene (5 bases). V lost 2 bases to trimming and J lost 4 bases, with 9 bases between them. The CDR3 sequence is 14 residues long. CDR1 and CDR2 (germline): ENHRY, SYGVKD. The CDR3 bases are TGTGCCATCAGTGAGGCCGGGGATTACAATGAGCAGTTCTTC. Its translation: CAISEAGDYNEQFF.

In DNA, the CDR3 is TGTGCCAGTAGGAGACAGGGGGGTGAGCAGTTCTTC. This translates into CASRRQGGEQFF. The rearrangement uses TRBV19 and TRBJ2-1, with 9 positions matching TRBD1. The CDR3 has 12 residues. Germline loops: CDR1 LNHDA, CDR2 SQIVND (reference sequence). V lost 6 bases, J lost 9 bases, and 3 bases stayed unmatched.

The V and J genes are TRBV11-2 and TRBJ2-3; weak D call: TRBD2 (5 bases). The CDR3 length is 15 residues. Germline CDR1 SGHAT, CDR2 FQNNGV. Between the trimmed V and J ends, which lost 1 base and 0 bases, there was a span of 8 bases. CDR3 sequence (DNA): TGTGCCAGCAGCTTAGGAGGGTGGAGCACAGATACGCAGTATTTT. Its translation is CASSLGGWSTDTQYF.

The sample holds one count of this clone. Written as DNA, the CDR3 is TGTGCCAGCAGCTCGACAGGGTGGTACGAGCAGTACTTC. This encodes CASSSTGWYEQYF. The chain couples TRBV7-6 to TRBJ2-7; TRBD1 aligns across 7 bases. There are 13 residues in the CDR3. CDR1 and CDR2 (germline): SGHVS, FNYEAQ. V lost 4 bases and J lost 4; bases outside the gene matches: 4. Full variable domain (remainder filled in from reference TRBV7-6 and TRBJ2-7): GAGVSQSPRYKVTKRGQDVALRCDPISGHVSLYWYRQALGQGPEFLTYFNYEAQQDKSGLPNDRFSAERPEGSISTLTIQRTEQRDSAMYRCASSSTGWYEQYFGPGTRLTVT.

The table lists this clone with a few counts. This rearrangement joins TRBV19 to TRBJ2-1, with a tentative D call TRBD2 (5 bases). Between the trimmed V and J ends, which lost 7 bases and 0 bases, there was a span of 22 bases. The germline CDR1 and CDR2 sequences are LNHDA and SQIVND (reference sequence). The CDR3 is 18 amino acids. The CDR3 loop is CASTHGAGLESSYNEQFF. The CDR3 DNA sequence: TGTGCCAGTACCCATGGCGCCGGACTTGAGAGCTCCTACAATGAGCAGTTCTTC.

This clone was counted a single time. The CDR3 region is CASSVREGGGTF. The CDR3 bases are TGTGCCAGCAGTGTACGGGAGGGTGGAGGCACCTTC. This rearrangement joins TRBV6-1 to TRBJ1-2; D unresolved. This CDR3 region has 12 residues. V lost 4 bases to trimming and J lost 13 bases, with 16 bases between them. CDR1 and CDR2 (germline): MNHNS, SASEGT.

The sample holds one count of this clone. V and J are TRBV7-8 and TRBJ2-7; 10 bases line up with TRBD2. V was pared by 6 bases and J by 4 bases, with 6 bases of the junction left unmatched. CDR3 length: 14 residues. CDR1 and CDR2 (germline): SGHVS, FQNEAQ. CDR3 nucleotides: TGTGCCAGCAGATCGTTAGCGGGAGGTTACGAGCAGTACTTC. It specifies CASRSLAGGYEQYF.

The chain joins TRBV28 to TRBJ2-1; TRBD2 aligns across 8 bases. The CDR3 has 16 amino acids. Trimming cost V 6 bases and J 7 bases; bases outside gene matches: 14. From germline, CDR1 is MDHEN and CDR2 SYDVKM. CDR3 protein: CASSPTPGTRHNEQFF. The DNA for the CDR3 is TGTGCCAGCAGCCCAACACCCGGGACTAGACATAATGAGCAGTTCTTC. Filled out from reference TRBV28 and TRBJ2-1, the complete variable domain reads DVKVTQSSRYLVKRTGEKVFLECVQDMDHENMFWYRQDPGLGLRLIYFSYDVKMKEKGDIPEGYSVSREKKERFSLILESASTNQTSMYLCASSPTPGTRHNEQFFGPGTRLTVL.

J is TRBJ2-5 and V is TRBV7-2, with 12 nucleotides matching TRBD1. This CDR3 is built from 14 residues. With V trimmed by 5 bases and J by 5 bases, 3 bases remained unmatched. CDR1 is SGHTA, CDR2 FQGNSA, per germline. This CDR3 is CASSGTGGRETQYF. CDR3 coding DNA: TGTGCCAGCAGCGGGACAGGGGGCCGGGAGACCCAGTACTTC. Supplemented by reference TRBV7-2 and TRBJ2-5, the full variable domain reads GAGVSQSPSNKVTEKGKDVELRCDPISGHTALYWYRQSLGQGLEFLIYFQGNSAPDKSGLPSDRFSAERTGGSVSTLTIQRTQQEDSAVYLCASSGTGGRETQYFGPGTRLLVL.

The V and J genes are TRBV5-4 and TRBJ2-5; the D is unclear. TRBJ2-7 matches the DNA end more closely, so the J call is doubtful. The V gene's germline CDR1 is SGHNT and CDR2 YYREEE (reference sequence). The length of the CDR3 is 13 residues. CDR3 nucleotide sequence: TGTGCCAGCAGCTTGCCGCATTCCTACGAGCAGTACTTC. Amino acid sequence: CASSLPHSYEQYF.

The chain couples TRBV10-3 to TRBJ2-1, with 9 bases matching TRBD2. This CDR3 has 13 amino acids. V was clipped by 6 bases and J by 5 bases; unmatched bases: 2. Germline values: CDR1 ENHRY, CDR2 SYGVKD. The CDR3, as DNA: TGTGCCATCAGCGGCGGGAGGGACAATGAGCAGTTCTTC. It codes for CAISGGRDNEQFF.

V gene TRBV30 combines with J gene TRBJ1-3; D is perhaps TRBD1 (6 bases). V shed 4 bases and J shed 4 bases, with 8 bases lying between them. Germline-derived CDR1 and CDR2 are GTSNPN and SVGIG (reference sequence). The CDR3 totals 12 residues. The CDR3 here is CAWKGGGNTIYF. The CDR3 bases are TGTGCCTGGAAGGGGGGGGGAAACACCATATATTTT.

Remarks on this clone: Compared with germline, one end of the junction differs, possibly owing to a read error. The chain is built from TRBV7-7 and TRBJ2-1; TRBD2 matches at 11 bases. The CDR3 is made up of 16 amino acids. The germline V gene has CDR1 SSHAT and CDR2 FNYEAQ (reference sequence). CDR3 in DNA: TGTGCTAGCAGCTTAGATGGGACTAGCGGTTACAATGAGCAGTTCTTC. Its translation: CASSLDGTSGYNEQFF.

The chain links TRBV6-5 to TRBJ1-4; weak D call: TRBD1 (5 bases). This CDR3 comprises 14 residues. From germline, CDR1 is MNHEY and CDR2 SVGAGI. V lost 2 bases, J lost 5 bases, and 9 bases lay in between. DNA of the CDR3: TGTGCCAGCAGTTACGGGGGACTCAATGAAAAACTGTTTTTT. It specifies CASSYGGLNEKLFF.

The V gene is TRBV6-5, the J gene TRBJ1-2; TRBD1 aligns across 7 bases. The junction had 7 bases not matched to a gene; V was cut back by 2 bases and J by 7 bases. The CDR3 is 14 amino acids. Germline CDR1 and CDR2: MNHEY and SVGAGI. CDR3 nucleotides: TGTGCCAGCAGTTACCAAATTGACAGGGCTGGCTACACCTTC. As protein: CASSYQIDRAGYTF.

The chain couples TRBV19 to TRBJ2-3, with D maybe TRBD1 (5 bases). Trimming removed 0 bases from V and 4 bases from J, with 8 bases in between. The CDR3 runs 14 residues. Germline V CDR1 and CDR2: LNHDA, SQIVND (reference sequence). CDR3 sequence (DNA): TGTGCCAGTAGTATAGATCAGGGCCCAGATACGCAGTATTTT. Amino acids: CASSIDQGPDTQYF.

The rearrangement joins TRBV5-1 to TRBJ2-7; 13 bases fit TRBD2. The J segment lost 0 bases and the V segment lost 0 bases, leaving 0 bases of the junction unmatched. Germline V CDR1 and CDR2: SGHRS, YFSETQ. This CDR3 is 16 amino acids long. In nucleotides, the CDR3 is TGCGCCAGCAGCTTGGGACTAGCGGGAGGCTCCTACGAGCAGTACTTC. Protein: CASSLGLAGGSYEQYF. The whole variable domain, remainder taken from reference TRBV5-1 and TRBJ2-7, is KAGVTQTPRYLIKTRGQQVTLSCSPISGHRSVSWYQQTPGQGLQFLFEYFSETQRNKGNFPGRFSGRQFSNSRSEMNVSTLELGDSALYLCASSLGLAGGSYEQYFGPGTRLTVT.